There are many counts of the clone carrying this T cell receptor (beta chain). CDR3 size: 14 residues. V shed 2 bases, J shed 5 bases, and the junction held 3 bases outside the gene matches. Per the germline V gene, CDR1 is SGHRS and CDR2 is YFSETQ. This sample is part of a study of spatial heterogeneity in lung cancer. About the research overall: The study consistently detected more beta-chain than alpha-chain sequences. The library had UMIs, and each TCR and UMI pair averaged more than ten raw reads.

TCRdb used MiXCR to reprocess the 5' RACE reads, holding one entry per CDR3 protein. This sample yields about 7,000 distinct CDR3 sequences, of which about 6.7% are seen a single time; roughly 80% belongs to the top ten. As to time point: sample taken at primary tumor resection. Untreated early-stage non-small cell lung cancer patients, 55 to 85 in total, were the donors. The sequenced material consisted of unsorted whole RNA from tumor, nontumor lung or frozen PBMC. This TCR was sampled from a male donor with early-stage non-small cell lung cancer. V usage is TRBV5-1 and J usage is TRBJ2-3; 9 positions agree with TRBD1. The sample here was PBMCs, taken at surgery. The CDR3 nucleotides are TGCGCCAGCAGCTTCGGGACAGGGTTAGATACGCAGTATTTT. It specifies CASSFGTGLDTQYF.